This T cell receptor beta chain comes out of a study of human T cells and chemical hapten exposure. On the study more broadly: An approximately 2 cm by approximately 2 cm inner upper arm patch received 2% DPC for sensitization. The patients, most of them female, presented with alopecia areata, totalis or universalis.

Each cDNA molecule in the library carried unique molecular identifiers. TCRdb reprocessed the RACE reads with MiXCR, giving one entry per CDR3 protein. The sample has nearly 55,000 distinct CDR3 sequences; around 10% are singletons. Time point described: patch test 2, 6 weeks after DPC sensitization. As for treatment: therapeutic diphenylcyclopropenone sensitization with weekly scalp DPC. There are many counts of this clonotype. V was pared by 4 bases and J by 1 base, with 1 base of the junction left unmatched. The V gene's germline CDR1 is SGHRS and CDR2 YFSETQ. CDR3 length: 14 amino acids. Sequences were derived from whole blood, sampled in connection with sensitization to the hapten diphenylcyclopropenone (DPC). This TCR came from a woman aged 45-60 years with alopecia areata. Some clones in this sample may be carry-over from other donors' samples. The V and J genes are TRBV5-1 and TRBJ1-5; 8 bases are a match to TRBD1. The CDR3 bases are TGCGCCAGCAGCCGGACAGGGAGCAATCAGCCCCAGCATTTT. Amino acids: CASSRTGSNQPQHF.